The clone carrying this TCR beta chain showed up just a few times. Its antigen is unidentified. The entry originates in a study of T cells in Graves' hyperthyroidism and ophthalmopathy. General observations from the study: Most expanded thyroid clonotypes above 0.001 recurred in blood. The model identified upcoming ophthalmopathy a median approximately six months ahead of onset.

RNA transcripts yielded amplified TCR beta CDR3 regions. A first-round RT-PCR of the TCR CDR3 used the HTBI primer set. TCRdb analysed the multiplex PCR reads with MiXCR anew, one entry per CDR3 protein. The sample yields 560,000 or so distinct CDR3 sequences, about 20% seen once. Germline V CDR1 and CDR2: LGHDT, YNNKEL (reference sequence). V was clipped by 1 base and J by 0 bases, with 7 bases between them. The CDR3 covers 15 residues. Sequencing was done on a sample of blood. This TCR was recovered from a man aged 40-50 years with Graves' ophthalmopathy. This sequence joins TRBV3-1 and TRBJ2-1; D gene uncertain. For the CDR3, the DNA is TGTGCCAGCAGCCAAGTGGGCAGCTCCTACAATGAGCAGTTCTTC. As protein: CASSQVGSSYNEQFF.